These 30 T cell receptor beta chains were sequenced from one sample in a study of shared clonotypes between healthy human individuals. The repertoire was sequenced with immunoSEQ multiplex PCR; TCRdb's copy has only in-frame clones and lacks some. This sample yields around 1 million clones, of which approximately 80% are seen a single time; about 1.5% belongs to the top ten. What was sequenced was memory CD4+ T cells sorted from blood. The subset here: CD45RA-negative fraction. The receptor source for this set is a man younger than 35 in good health.

This chain connects TRBV18 to TRBJ2-7, with a possible D match to TRBD2 (5 bases). Trimming cost V 0 bases and J 0 bases, with 12 bases left between them. The CDR3 loop spans 16 amino acids. CDR1 is KGHSH and CDR2 is LQKENI in the germline V gene. The CDR3 region has the DNA TGTGCCAGCTCACCACCGCGAAGCGGTAGCTCCTACGAGCAGTACTTC. As protein: CASSPPRSGSSYEQYF. Supplemented by reference TRBV18 and TRBJ2-7, the full variable domain reads NAGVMQNPRHLVRRRGQEARLRCSPMKGHSHVYWYRQLPEEGLKFMVYLQKENIIDESGMPKERFSAEFPKEGPSILRIQQVVRGDSAAYFCASSPPRSGSSYEQYFGPGTRLTVT.

As for this clone: Additional DNA sequences in this sample encode the identical CDR3. This chain uses TRBV5-4 with TRBJ1-5; 11 bases map to TRBD1. There are 13 residues in the CDR3. The J segment lost 7 bases and the V segment lost 5 bases, leaving 2 bases of the junction unmatched. The germline V gene encodes CDR1 SGHNT and CDR2 YYREEE (reference sequence). CDR3 amino acids: CASSRDRGQPQHF. In DNA, the CDR3 is TGTGCCAGCAGTAGGGACAGGGGGCAGCCCCAGCATTTT.

The V and J genes are TRBV10-2 and TRBJ1-5, with a weak D call TRBD1 (5 bases). Germline-derived CDR1 and CDR2 are WSHSY and SAAADI. Trimming shortened V by 0 bases and J by 0 bases, and 12 bases separated the two germline ends. The CDR3 extends over 17 amino acids. The CDR3 sequence is CASSESAGHYSNQPQHF. DNA for the CDR3: TGCGCCAGCAGTGAGTCGGCAGGGCATTATAGCAATCAGCCCCAGCATTTT.

The chain combines TRBV11-2 with TRBJ2-3; tentatively, D is TRBD1 or TRBD2 (5 bases each). Germline V lookup: CDR1 SGHAT, CDR2 FQNNGV. The V gene lost 6 bases and the J gene lost 4 bases, with 23 bases spanning the gap. The CDR3 spans 17 residues. CDR3 in DNA: TGTGCCAGCAGGACCCCAGGTAGAGGGGCCGGGGCAGATACGCAGTATTTT. Protein: CASRTPGRGAGADTQYF.

The chain couples TRBV5-1 to TRBJ1-1; maybe TRBD1 (5 bases). The germline V gene has CDR1 SGHRS and CDR2 YFSETQ. This CDR3 is 13 amino acids long. Trimming left V 5 bases short and J 1 base short, with 9 bases between. CDR3 bases: TGCGCCAGCAGAAGGGACGGGAACACTGAAGCTTTCTTT. Translated: CASRRDGNTEAFF.

The table lists this clone with a few counts. The V gene is TRBV29-1, the J gene TRBJ2-1, with 7 bases identical to TRBD1. There are 13 residues in the CDR3. The J segment lost 7 bases and the V segment lost 0 bases, leaving 3 bases of the junction unmatched. The germline gives CDR1 SQVTM, CDR2 ANQGSEA. The DNA for the CDR3 is TGCAGCGTTGAAGACAGGGGGTGGAATGAGCAGTTCTTC. Its protein is CSVEDRGWNEQFF.

The chain is built from TRBV15 and TRBJ2-1; D uncertain. The CDR3 is 15 amino acids. Looked up from germline, CDR1 is LNHNV and CDR2 is YYDKDF (reference sequence). Trimming took 1 base from V and 2 from J, leaving 9 bases between them. The CDR3 here is CATSRVDGPYNEQFF. For the CDR3, the DNA is TGTGCCACCAGCAGAGTGGACGGCCCCTACAATGAGCAGTTCTTC.

V and J are TRBV7-3 and TRBJ2-5; perhaps TRBD1 as D (5 bases). Trimming left V 3 bases short and J 3 bases short, with 23 bases between. Per germline, CDR1 SGHTA and CDR2 FQGTGA. CDR3 length equals 18 residues. CDR3 region: CASSFVRPHSEGEETQYF. CDR3 nucleotides: TGTGCCAGCAGCTTCGTGCGACCCCACTCGGAAGGGGAAGAGACCCAGTACTTC.

The chain joins TRBV5-1 to TRBJ1-2; 9 nucleotides match TRBD1. Germline V gene sequence: CDR1 SGHRS, CDR2 YFSETQ. With V trimmed by 3 bases and J by 8 bases, 8 bases remained unmatched. The CDR3 runs to 14 residues. CDR3 region: CASSYGGTGRGYTF. The CDR3, as DNA: TGCGCCAGCAGCTATGGTGGGACAGGGAGGGGCTACACCTTC. Full variable domain (rest looked up from reference TRBV5-1 and TRBJ1-2): KAGVTQTPRYLIKTRGQQVTLSCSPISGHRSVSWYQQTPGQGLQFLFEYFSETQRNKGNFPGRFSGRQFSNSRSEMNVSTLELGDSALYLCASSYGGTGRGYTFGSGTRLTVV.

The V gene is TRBV28, the J gene TRBJ1-3; 7 positions match TRBD1. CDR1 and CDR2 from the germline V gene are MDHEN and SYDVKM. The CDR3 runs 14 residues. The CDR3 DNA is TGTAAGGGACAGAAGAGATTGGGGGGAAACACCATATATTTT. Translation: CKGQKRLGGNTIYF.

V is TRBV10-3 and J is TRBJ2-7; 8 bases line up with TRBD2. V shed 6 bases and J 5 bases; nucleotides not matched to a gene: 6. This CDR3 contains 13 residues. Germline values: CDR1 ENHRY, CDR2 SYGVKD. The CDR3 is CAISSGSGDEQYF. The DNA for the CDR3 is TGTGCCATCAGCAGCGGGAGCGGGGACGAGCAGTACTTC.

This clone was detected once. The V and J genes are TRBV21-1 and TRBJ2-7; the table's TRBD1 call for D was not verified on the DNA. TRBV21-1 is noted as a pseudogene. The CDR3 has 14 amino acids. The CDR3 region is CASSGTGDSYEQYF. DNA of the CDR3: TGTGCCAGCAGTGGGACAGGAGATTCCTACGAGCAGTACTTC.

The sample holds a few counts of this clone. The chain uses TRBV9 and TRBJ2-1; D may be TRBD2 (7 bases). Germline V CDR1 and CDR2: SGDLS, YYNGEE. The V end lost 4 bases, the J end lost 5 bases, and 19 bases lay between the germline ends. The CDR3 consists of 16 residues. The CDR3 nucleotides are TGTGCCAGCAGCCCCCGGGGGGCCATACCTAACAATGAGCAGTTCTTC. Its translation: CASSPRGAIPNNEQFF.

The chain couples TRBV5-1 to TRBJ2-3; 9 nucleotides match TRBD1. The V gene end was trimmed by 4 bases and the J gene end by 2 bases; junction bases not matched to a gene: 5. This CDR3 has 15 amino acids. Germline CDR1 is SGHRS and CDR2 is YFSETQ. CDR3 sequence (DNA): TGCGCCAGCAGCACGGGACAGGGACTCACAGATACGCAGTATTTT. Translated: CASSTGQGLTDTQYF. The entire variable domain, with the rest obtained from reference TRBV5-1 and TRBJ2-3, is as follows: KAGVTQTPRYLIKTRGQQVTLSCSPISGHRSVSWYQQTPGQGLQFLFEYFSETQRNKGNFPGRFSGRQFSNSRSEMNVSTLELGDSALYLCASSTGQGLTDTQYFGPGTRLTVL.

The CDR3 coding sequence is TGTGCCAGCAGCTTGGGTGGAGGAGACGAGCAGTACTTC. Protein sequence: CASSLGGGDEQYF. The genes are TRBV5-6 and TRBJ2-7, with D possibly being TRBD2 (5 bases). This CDR3 is built from 13 residues. Trimming cost V 0 bases and J 5 bases, with 9 bases left between them. Germline lookup yields CDR1 SGHDT and CDR2 YYEEEE.

The V gene is TRBV7-6, the J gene TRBJ2-7; D assignment may be TRBD1 or TRBD2 (6 bases each). The CDR3 is made up of 14 amino acids. Germline V gene lookup returns CDR1 SGHVS and CDR2 FNYEAQ. V was pared by 4 bases and J by 6 bases, with 16 bases between. CDR3 DNA sequence: TGTGCCAGCAGCTGGAGGGGGGTTGGCGGCGAGCAGTACTTC. Its translation: CASSWRGVGGEQYF.

V and J are TRBV7-6 and TRBJ1-3; D is uncertain. This CDR3 is 14 amino acids long. Germline-derived CDR1 and CDR2 are SGHVS and FNYEAQ. Trimming took off 1 base at V and 7 bases at J, with 11 bases between the two ends. The CDR3: CASSLVNGDNTIYF. The CDR3, as DNA: TGTGCCAGCAGCTTAGTGAACGGTGACAACACCATATATTTT.

The chain joins TRBV5-1 to TRBJ2-6; the D is unclear. The ends were cut back, 5 bases at V and 4 bases at J, with 16 bases in the middle. Germline V CDR1 and CDR2: SGHRS, YFSETQ. The length of the CDR3 is 16 residues. The CDR3 protein is CASRPIAATGANVLTF. The CDR3 bases are TGCGCCAGCAGGCCTATAGCCGCGACAGGGGCCAACGTCCTGACTTTC.

This chain joins TRBV2 and TRBJ2-2; D gene unclear. With 2 bases removed from V and 5 bases from J, the gap between germline ends came to 6 bases. The CDR3 extends over 13 amino acids. Looked up from germline, CDR1 is SNHLY and CDR2 is FYNNEI. This CDR3 reads CASSERPTGELFF. CDR3 DNA sequence: TGTGCCAGCAGTGAACGCCCAACCGGGGAGCTGTTTTTT.

As concerns this clone: The sample carries other DNA sequences with the same CDR3. The chain is built from TRBV5-1 and TRBJ1-3, with D maybe TRBD1 (6 bases). This CDR3 spans 15 amino acids. Germline lookup yields CDR1 SGHRS and CDR2 YFSETQ. V lost 1 base and J lost 2, with 10 bases in between. CDR3: CASSLMGATGNTIYF. For the CDR3, the DNA is TGCGCCAGCAGCTTGATGGGGGCTACTGGAAACACCATATATTTT.

This clone was counted a few times. J is TRBJ2-7 and V is TRBV7-9, with D possibly matching TRBD1 (6 bases). Looked up from germline, CDR1 is SEHNR and CDR2 is FQNEAQ (reference sequence). The CDR3 is 18 amino acids. V gave up 5 bases and J gave up 6 bases, with 29 bases separating them. DNA for the CDR3: TGTGCCAGCAGCCCCGATCTGTCAGGGGCTCCTGCGGGTAGCGAGCAGTACTTC. This encodes CASSPDLSGAPAGSEQYF.

J is TRBJ2-1 and V is TRBV18, with a tentative D call TRBD1 (6 bases). With 3 bases removed from V and 3 bases from J, the gap between germline ends came to 9 bases. The CDR3 length is 14 residues. Germline values: CDR1 KGHSH, CDR2 LQKENI. The CDR3 DNA follows: TGTGCCAGCTCACCCGACAGGAACTACAATGAGCAGTTCTTC. The encoded protein is CASSPDRNYNEQFF.

Concerning this clone itself: A much larger clone differs by one base, so this may be a read error. The chain recombines TRBV2 with TRBJ2-7; 13 bases line up with TRBD2. CDR1 is SNHLY and CDR2 is FYNNEI in the germline V gene. The length of the CDR3 is 12 residues. Trimming cost V 6 bases and J 7 bases; bases outside gene matches: 0. CDR3 sequence: CASRGLAGEQYF. The CDR3 nucleotides are TGTGCCAGCAGGGGACTAGCGGGGGAGCAGTACTTC.

In this sample, this clone turned up a few times. The chain couples TRBV12-5 to TRBJ1-2; D remains ambiguous. The CDR3 has 13 residues. Germline loops: CDR1 LGHNT, CDR2 FRNRAP. Trimming took 1 base from V and 11 from J, leaving 14 bases between them. The DNA for the CDR3 is TGTGCTAGTGGTTTGGGACACGGTGAATGGTACACCTTC. Translated: CASGLGHGEWYTF.

With respect to this clone: Other DNA sequences within the sample encode an identical CDR3. The chain links TRBV18 to TRBJ1-4; possibly TRBD1 for D (5 bases). CDR1 is KGHSH, CDR2 LQKENI, per germline. V was clipped by 3 bases and J by 5 bases, with 7 bases between them. The CDR3 has 13 amino acids. The CDR3 DNA is TGTGCCAGCTCACCGGGGGTGAATGAAAAACTGTTTTTT. It codes for CASSPGVNEKLFF.

This chain joins TRBV5-4 and TRBJ2-5; 8 bases line up with TRBD1. V lost 2 bases and J lost 4; bases outside the gene matches: 13. The CDR3 loop spans 17 amino acids. Germline-derived CDR1 and CDR2 are SGHNT and YYREEE (reference sequence). The CDR3 DNA follows: TGTGCCAGCAGCTTTGGACAGGGTCGGGATCAGGGAGAGACCCAGTACTTC. Residues: CASSFGQGRDQGETQYF.

The rearrangement uses TRBV6-6 and TRBJ1-4; D remains unclear. The V gene's germline CDR1 is MNHNY and CDR2 SVGAGI (reference sequence). Trimming removed 5 bases at V and 8 bases at J, with 9 bases between. This CDR3 spans 12 amino acids. CDR3 protein: CASSIMEEKLFF. The CDR3 DNA reads as TGTGCCAGCAGTATAATGGAAGAAAAACTGTTTTTT.

This sequence joins TRBV7-8 and TRBJ2-1; tentative D call: TRBD2 (5 bases). Trimming shortened V by 5 bases and J by 5 bases, and 13 bases separated the two germline ends. There are 14 residues in the CDR3. Germline V gives CDR1 SGHVS, CDR2 FQNEAQ. CDR3 sequence: CASSGGLPDNEQFF. The CDR3 region has the DNA TGTGCCAGCAGCGGAGGCCTCCCAGACAATGAGCAGTTCTTC.

Regarding this clone: At the DNA level, this CDR3 is encoded by other sequences in the same sample as well. The V gene is TRBV9, the J gene TRBJ2-5, with D hard to call. Germline V gene sequence: CDR1 SGDLS, CDR2 YYNGEE. The V gene lost 3 bases and the J gene lost 2 bases, with 5 bases spanning the gap. This CDR3 is 12 amino acids long. The CDR3 reads CASSANQETQYF. The CDR3 bases are TGTGCCAGCAGCGCGAATCAAGAGACCCAGTACTTC.

The V call is TRBV30, the J call TRBJ1-5; 8 bases match TRBD1. This CDR3 region has 16 residues. Per germline, CDR1 GTSNPN and CDR2 SVGIG (reference sequence). J lost 2 bases, V lost 0 bases, and 6 bases had no gene match. CDR3 in DNA: TGTGCCTGGAGTGTACGAGACAGGGGTGGCAATCAGCCCCAGCATTTT. It is translated as CAWSVRDRGGNQPQHF.